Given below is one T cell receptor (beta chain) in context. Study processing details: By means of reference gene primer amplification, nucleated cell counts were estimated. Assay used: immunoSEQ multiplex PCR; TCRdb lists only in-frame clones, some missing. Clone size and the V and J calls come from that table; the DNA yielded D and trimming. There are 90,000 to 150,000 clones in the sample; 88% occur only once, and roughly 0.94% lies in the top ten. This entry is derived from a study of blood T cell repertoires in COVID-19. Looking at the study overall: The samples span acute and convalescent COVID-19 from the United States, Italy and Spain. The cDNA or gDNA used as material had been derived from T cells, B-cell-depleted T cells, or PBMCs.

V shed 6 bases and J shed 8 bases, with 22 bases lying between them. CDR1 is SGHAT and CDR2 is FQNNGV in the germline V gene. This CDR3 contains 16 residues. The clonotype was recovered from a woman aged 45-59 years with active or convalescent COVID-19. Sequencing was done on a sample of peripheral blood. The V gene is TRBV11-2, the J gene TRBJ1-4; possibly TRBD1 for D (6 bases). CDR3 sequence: CASSKTGVGIGEKLFF. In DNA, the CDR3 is TGTGCCAGCAGTAAGACAGGCGTTGGAATTGGGGAAAAACTGTTTTTT. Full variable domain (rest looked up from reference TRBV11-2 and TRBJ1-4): EAGVAQSPRYKIIEKRQSVAFWCNPISGHATLYWYQQILGQGPKLLIQFQNNGVVDDSQLPKDRFSAERLKGVDSTLKIQPAKLEDSAVYLCASSKTGVGIGEKLFFGSGTQLSVL.